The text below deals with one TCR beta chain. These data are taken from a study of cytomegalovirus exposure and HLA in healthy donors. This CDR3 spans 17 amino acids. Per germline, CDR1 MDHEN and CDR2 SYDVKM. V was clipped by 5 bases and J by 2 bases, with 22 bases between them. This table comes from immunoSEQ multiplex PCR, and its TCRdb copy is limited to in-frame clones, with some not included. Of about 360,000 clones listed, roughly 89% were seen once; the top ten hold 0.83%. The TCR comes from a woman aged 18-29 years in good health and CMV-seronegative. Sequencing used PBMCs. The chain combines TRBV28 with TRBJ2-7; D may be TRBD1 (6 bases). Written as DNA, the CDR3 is TGTGCCAGCAGTCCAGTACCGAAGAGAGGACAGACCTACGAGCAGTACTTC. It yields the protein CASSPVPKRGQTYEQYF.